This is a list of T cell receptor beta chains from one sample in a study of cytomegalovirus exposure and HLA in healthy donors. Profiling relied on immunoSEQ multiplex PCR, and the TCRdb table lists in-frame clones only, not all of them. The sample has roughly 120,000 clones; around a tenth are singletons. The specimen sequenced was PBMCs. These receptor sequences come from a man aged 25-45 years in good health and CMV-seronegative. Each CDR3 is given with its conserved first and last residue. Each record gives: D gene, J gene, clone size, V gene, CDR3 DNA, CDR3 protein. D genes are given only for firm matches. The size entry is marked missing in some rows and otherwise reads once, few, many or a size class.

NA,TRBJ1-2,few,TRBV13,TGTGCCAGCAGCCAACAGGCGAGCTATGGCTACACCTTC,CASSQQASYGYTF
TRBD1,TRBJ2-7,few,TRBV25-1,TGTGCCAGCAGTGTACCGGGACAGGGTCTCTACGAGCAGTACTTC,CASSVPGQGLYEQYF
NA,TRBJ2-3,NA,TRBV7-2,TGTGCCAGCAGCAGACTGAGAAACACAGATACGCAGTATTTT,CASSRLRNTDTQYF
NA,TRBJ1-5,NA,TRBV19,TGTGCCAGTAGTATTACGGTGAGGCCCAATCAGCCCCAGCATTTT,CASSITVRPNQPQHF
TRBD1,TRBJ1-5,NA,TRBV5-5,TGTGCCAGCAGCACGGGACAGGGGGCAAAAGGCAATCAGCCCCAGCATTTT,CASSTGQGAKGNQPQHF
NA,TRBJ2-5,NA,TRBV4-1,TGCGCCAGCAGCCAAGATAGGCAGGGTGGTGAGACCCAGTACTTC,CASSQDRQGGETQYF
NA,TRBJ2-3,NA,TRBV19,TGTGCCAGTAGTATTCGCCCCGGAGATACGCAGTATTTT,CASSIRPGDTQYF
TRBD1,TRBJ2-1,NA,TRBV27,TGTGCCAGCAAATCAATCAGGGGGCGGGATGAGCAGTTCTTC,CASKSIRGRDEQFF
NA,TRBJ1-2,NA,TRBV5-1,TGCGCCAGCAGCTTGGAAGGAGCTCGGAACTATGGCTACACCTTC,CASSLEGARNYGYTF
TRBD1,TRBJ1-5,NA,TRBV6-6,TGTGCCAGCAGTTACCCACAGGGGGGCAATCAGCCCCAGCATTTT,CASSYPQGGNQPQHF
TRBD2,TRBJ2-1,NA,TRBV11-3,TGTGCCAGCAGCTCCCGGACTAGCGGGAGGGGGGAGCAGTTCTTC,CASSSRTSGRGEQFF
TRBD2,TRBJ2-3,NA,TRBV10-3,TGTGCCATCACCCGGGGGGGAGATACGCAGTATTTT,CAITRGGDTQYF
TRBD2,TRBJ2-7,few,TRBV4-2,TGTGCCAGCAGCCAAGATGGGACTAGCGGGGGCTACGAGCAGTACTTC,CASSQDGTSGGYEQYF
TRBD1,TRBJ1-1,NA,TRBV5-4,TGTGCCAGCAGCGTCGGGACAGGGTACATGAACACTGAAGCTTTCTTT,CASSVGTGYMNTEAFF
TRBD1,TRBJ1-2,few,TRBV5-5,TGTGCCAGCAGCGCTCCGGGACAGGGGGCGACAGGCTACACCTTC,CASSAPGQGATGYTF
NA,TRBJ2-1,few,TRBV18,TGTGCCAGCTCCCGCCGCGGGGAGCAGGACGGGCTCTTC,CASSRRGEQDGLF
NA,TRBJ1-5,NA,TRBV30,TGTGCCTGGAGTGTAATCAGGACGGGCGGAGGCGATCAGCCCCAGCATTTT,CAWSVIRTGGGDQPQHF
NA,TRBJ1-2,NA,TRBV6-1,TGTGCCAGCAGTCCGAGTCGGGGGAACTATGGCTACACCTTC,CASSPSRGNYGYTF
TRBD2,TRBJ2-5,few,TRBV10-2,TGCGCCAGCAGCGGCGAAGCGGGAACTGAGACCCAGTACTTC,CASSGEAGTETQYF
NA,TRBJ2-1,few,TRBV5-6,TGTGCCAGCAGCTTTGGGCCGACCTACAATGAGCAGTTCTTC,CASSFGPTYNEQFF
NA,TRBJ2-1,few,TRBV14,TGTGCCAGCAGCAGGACAACCCCTTGGTACAATGAGCAGTTCTTC,CASSRTTPWYNEQFF
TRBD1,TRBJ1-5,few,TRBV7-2,TGTGCCAGCAGCCCCTGGGACAGGGAGGGACAGCCCCAGCATTTT,CASSPWDREGQPQHF
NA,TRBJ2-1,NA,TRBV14,TGTGCCAGCAGCCAAGCGGACAATGAGCAGTTCTTC,CASSQADNEQFF
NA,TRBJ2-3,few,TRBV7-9,TGTGCCAGCAGCTCCGACTTTGATGTCGGGGGACTCACAGATACGCAGTATTTT,CASSSDFDVGGLTDTQYF
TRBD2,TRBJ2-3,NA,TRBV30,TGTGCCTGGAGTCTCGAGGGGACTAGCGGAGATACGCAGTATTTT,CAWSLEGTSGDTQYF
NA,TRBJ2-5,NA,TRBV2,TGTGCCAGCAGGGCACTGGACAACCAAGAGACCCAGTACTTC,CASRALDNQETQYF
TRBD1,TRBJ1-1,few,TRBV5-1,TGCGCCAGCAGCCGGGACAGGGGGCTCACTGAAGCTTTCTTT,CASSRDRGLTEAFF
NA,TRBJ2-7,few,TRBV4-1,TGCGCCAGCAGCCAAGATGGGCCCTACGAGCAGTACTTC,CASSQDGPYEQYF
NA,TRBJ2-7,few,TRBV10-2,TGCGCCAGCAGTCACTCTCCCCTCTACGAGCAGTACTTC,CASSHSPLYEQYF
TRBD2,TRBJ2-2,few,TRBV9,TGTGCCAGCAGCGTAGATTTAGCGGGAGATTCCGGGGAGCTGTTTTTT,CASSVDLAGDSGELFF
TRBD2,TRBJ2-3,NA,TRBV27,TGTGCCAGCAGTTGGGGGGGTGCGGGCGCCACAGATACGCAGTATTTT,CASSWGGAGATDTQYF
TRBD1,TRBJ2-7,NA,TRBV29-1,TGCAGCGCGATCCCGGGACAGGGGGGTCACGAGCAGTACTTC,CSAIPGQGGHEQYF
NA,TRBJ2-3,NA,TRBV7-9,TGTGCCAGCAGCTTAGTGGGGACTGAGACTAGCACAGATACGCAGTATTTT,CASSLVGTETSTDTQYF
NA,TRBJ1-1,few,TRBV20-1,TGCAGTGCTAGTCGACAGACTGAAGCTTTCTTT,CSASRQTEAFF
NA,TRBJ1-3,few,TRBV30,TGTGCCTGGAGTGAAGCCCCACAGAGGGTCTCTGGAAACACCATATATTTT,CAWSEAPQRVSGNTIYF
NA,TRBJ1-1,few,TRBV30,TGTGCCTGGACCCGGGGGGGACTGAACACTGAAGCTTTCTTT,CAWTRGGLNTEAFF
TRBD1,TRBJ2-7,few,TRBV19,TGTGCCAGTACGGGGACAGGGTGGAACGAGCAGTACTTC,CASTGTGWNEQYF